Below are 22 T cell receptor beta chains sequenced from a single sample in a study of T-cell memory formation after mild COVID-19. TCRdb passed the 5' RACE reads through MiXCR, listing each CDR3 protein once. The data hold about 270,000 distinct CDR3 sequences, with over 15% observed a single time. Source material: PBMCs or a T cell subset sorted from them (not recorded which). The receptors were sampled from a man between 18 and 35 years old who had mild COVID-19 (a few samples of this study predate the infection). Cell type and time point are not known.

This clonotype was observed a few times. The chain couples TRBV14 to TRBJ1-2, with TRBD1 matching 9 bases. This CDR3 has 13 amino acids. Germline trimming cut 4 bases from V and 6 bases from J; bases unmatched to any gene: 3. From germline, CDR1 is SGHDN and CDR2 FVKESK. The CDR3 nucleotides read TGTGCCAGCAGCCCACAGGGGGCTCATGGCTACACCTTC. It is translated as CASSPQGAHGYTF.

The genes are TRBV11-2 and TRBJ1-1; tentative D call: TRBD1 (5 bases). CDR1 is SGHAT and CDR2 is FQNNGV in the germline V gene. The CDR3 totals 13 residues. Trimming cost V 3 bases and J 5 bases, with 10 bases left between them. CDR3: CASSLGPGTEAFF. CDR3 nucleotide sequence: TGTGCCAGCAGCTTGGGTCCAGGGACTGAAGCTTTCTTT. The full variable domain, rest sourced from reference TRBV11-2 and TRBJ1-1, is EAGVAQSPRYKIIEKRQSVAFWCNPISGHATLYWYQQILGQGPKLLIQFQNNGVVDDSQLPKDRFSAERLKGVDSTLKIQPAKLEDSAVYLCASSLGPGTEAFFGQGTRLTVV.

This clonotype showed up just a few times. CDR3 region: CASSLQGAEDTQYF. CDR3 DNA sequence: TGTGCCAGCAGCCTACAGGGGGCCGAGGATACGCAGTATTTT. The V gene is TRBV6-2 or TRBV6-3, the J gene TRBJ2-3, with 9 bases aligning to TRBD1. The CDR3 totals 14 residues. V shed 6 bases and J 6 bases; nucleotides not matched to a gene: 7. The germline gives CDR1 MNHEY, CDR2 SVGEGT.

This clonotype came up a few times. The chain carries TRBV6-6 and TRBJ1-2; no firm D call. Between the trimmed V and J ends, which lost 7 bases and 8 bases, there was a span of 26 bases. Per germline, CDR1 MNHNY and CDR2 SVGAGI (reference sequence). The CDR3 loop spans 16 amino acids. CDR3 nucleotides: TGTGCCAGCACCTCAACGGAGCGGAGGCGGGCTATCGGCTACACCTTC. Translating gives CASTSTERRRAIGYTF.

The CDR3 DNA sequence: TGTGCCAGCACTAGCGGGGGCCCTCGTGCGAATACGCAGTATTTT. Translation: CASTSGGPRANTQYF. The chain has TRBV10-3 and TRBJ2-3, with 11 bases fitting TRBD2. Germline V lookup: CDR1 ENHRY, CDR2 SYGVKD. The junction had 13 bases not matched to a gene; V was cut back by 10 bases and J by 7 bases. The CDR3 extends over 15 amino acids.

This clonotype was observed many times. The V gene is TRBV18, the J gene TRBJ2-7; weak D call: TRBD2 (5 bases). In germline, CDR1 is KGHSH, CDR2 LQKENI. V shed 6 bases and J shed 7 bases, with 13 bases lying between them. The CDR3 spans 12 residues. DNA for the CDR3: TGTGCCAGCTCTCCCGACCGCGGGGAGCAGTACGTC. Protein product: CASSPDRGEQYV.

The rearrangement links TRBV7-9 to TRBJ2-2; D perhaps matches TRBD2 (5 bases). The CDR3 length is 15 residues. Germline V CDR1 and CDR2: SEHNR, FQNEAQ (reference sequence). V was shortened by 2 bases and J by 4 bases, with 11 bases between the two germline ends. The CDR3, as DNA: TGTGCCAGCAGCTTAATCGGACTGAGCACCGGGGAGCTGTTTTTT. It is translated as CASSLIGLSTGELFF. Drawing the rest from reference TRBV7-9 and TRBJ2-2, the complete variable domain is DTGVSQNPRHKITKRGQNVTFRCDPISEHNRLYWYRQTLGQGPEFLTYFQNEAQLEKSRLLSDRFSAERPKGSFSTLEIQRTEQGDSAMYLCASSLIGLSTGELFFGEGSRLTVL.

The CDR3 sequence is CSARISSYNSPLHF. The CDR3 bases are TGCAGTGCTAGGATAAGCTCCTATAATTCACCCCTCCACTTT. This chain connects TRBV20-1 to TRBJ1-6, with D uncertain. The CDR3 runs 14 residues. V was cut by 3 bases and J by 0 bases, with 6 bases left in between. The germline CDR1 and CDR2 sequences are DFQATT and SNEGSKA (reference sequence).

Many counts were recorded for this clonotype. V usage is TRBV18 and J usage is TRBJ2-3, with TRBD2 identical over 9 bases. Per the germline V gene, CDR1 is KGHSH and CDR2 is LQKENI. V dropped 8 bases and J dropped 3; count of bases not matched to a gene: 6. CDR3 length: 14 residues. The CDR3 is CASSPLAGTDTQYF. CDR3 DNA sequence: TGTGCCAGCAGCCCTCTAGCGGGAACAGATACGCAGTATTTT.

The rearrangement joins TRBV12-3 or TRBV12-4 to TRBJ1-6; D call uncertain. The ends were cut back, 2 bases at V and 10 bases at J, with 15 bases in the middle. This CDR3 comprises 15 residues. CDR3 protein: CASSLSSGMFSPLHF. The CDR3 region has the DNA TGTGCCAGCAGTTTATCGTCGGGGATGTTCTCACCCCTCCACTTT.

This clonotype was counted between two and nine times. The chain uses TRBV10-2 and TRBJ1-2; D not resolved. The CDR3 sequence is 13 residues long. V dropped 3 bases and J dropped 8 bases, with 13 bases sitting between them. Germline loops: CDR1 WSHSY, CDR2 SAAADI. The CDR3 coding sequence is TGCGCCAGCAGTGACGGACTGGCCCGGGGCTACACCTTC. It codes for CASSDGLARGYTF.

This chain joins TRBV2 and TRBJ2-7, with D perhaps TRBD1 (6 bases). This CDR3 is 13 amino acids long. The germline CDR1 and CDR2 sequences are SNHLY and FYNNEI. V lost 4 bases to trimming and J lost 7 bases, with 14 bases between them. CDR3 DNA sequence: TGTGCCAGCAGTGCACAGGGACCGGGGGAGCAGTACTTC. This codes for CASSAQGPGEQYF.

In this sample, this clonotype turned up a few times. The rearrangement links TRBV7-3 to TRBJ2-5; D possibly matches TRBD1 or TRBD2 (5 bases each). Germline CDR1 reads SGHTA; CDR2 reads FQGTGA. The CDR3 spans 14 residues. The germline V and J ends were trimmed by 1 base and 2 bases, with 8 bases remaining between them. The CDR3 region has the DNA TGTGCCAGCAGCTTAAAGGGACGACAAGAGACCCAGTACTTC. Its translation is CASSLKGRQETQYF.

This clonotype was seen a handful of times. J is TRBJ2-5 and V is TRBV7-2; maybe TRBD2 (6 bases). This CDR3 is built from 11 residues. The V end was cut by 5 bases, the J end by 11 bases, with 12 bases between. Germline CDR1 reads SGHTA; CDR2 reads FQGNSA. CDR3 sequence: CASSTGGMQYF. CDR3 DNA sequence: TGTGCCAGCAGCACCGGGGGTATGCAGTACTTC.

The CDR3 sequence is CASRWDGSTDTQYF. In nucleotides, the CDR3 is TGTGCCAGCAGATGGGACGGTAGCACAGATACGCAGTATTTT. The V call is TRBV6-6, the J call TRBJ2-3, with D perhaps matching TRBD1 or TRBD2 (5 bases each). Per germline, CDR1 MNHNY and CDR2 SVGAGI (reference sequence). CDR3 length: 14 amino acids. Trimming removed 6 bases from V and 0 bases from J, with 10 bases in between.

The chain combines TRBV19 with TRBJ1-2; unclear D gene. The germline V gene encodes CDR1 LNHDA and CDR2 SQIVND (reference sequence). The ends were cut back, 9 bases at V and 6 bases at J, with 17 bases in the middle. This CDR3 is built from 13 residues. The CDR3 region is CASQPWQTNGYTF. The DNA of the CDR3 is TGTGCCAGCCAACCGTGGCAGACAAATGGCTACACCTTC.

In this sample, this clonotype turned up a few times. The chain carries TRBV7-9 and TRBJ1-1; no reliable D call. Trimming stripped 4 bases from V and 4 bases from J, with 10 bases between. Germline assignment: CDR1 SEHNR and CDR2 FQNEAQ (reference sequence). The CDR3 covers 13 residues. CDR3 sequence: CASSSGGSTEAFF. The CDR3, as DNA: TGTGCCAGCAGCTCAGGAGGAAGCACTGAAGCTTTCTTT.

The gene calls are TRBV20-1 and TRBJ2-1, with TRBD1 matching over 11 bases. The CDR3 contains 15 residues. The germline CDR1 and CDR2 sequences are DFQATT and SNEGSKA (reference sequence). V was pared by 4 bases and J by 7 bases, with 9 bases of the junction left unmatched. As DNA, the CDR3 is TGCAGTGCTACCCCCGGGACAGGGGGTCGTAATGAGCAGTTCTTC. As protein: CSATPGTGGRNEQFF.

The chain uses TRBV9 and TRBJ2-7, with D hard to call. Deletions cut 0 bases from V and 0 bases from J, with 10 bases between. The CDR3 has 15 residues. CDR1 and CDR2 (germline): SGDLS, YYNGEE. The CDR3 nucleotides are TGTGCCAGCAGCGTAGGGGTCCTCAGCTCCTACGAGCAGTACTTC. Its translation is CASSVGVLSSYEQYF.

In its sample, this clonotype was seen many times. This chain uses TRBV5-1 with TRBJ2-2; the D gene is possibly TRBD1 (5 bases). The germline V gene has CDR1 SGHRS and CDR2 YFSETQ. This CDR3 has 15 amino acids. The ends were cut back, 4 bases at V and 5 bases at J, with 15 bases in the middle. The CDR3 loop reads CASSPQDSLTGELFF. The CDR3 coding sequence is TGCGCCAGCAGCCCACAGGATTCCCTAACCGGGGAGCTGTTTTTT.

This clonotype was seen at least ten times. The V call is TRBV15, the J call TRBJ2-3, with unresolved D. The CDR3 runs to 12 residues. The V end was cut by 0 bases, the J end by 6 bases, with 4 bases between. The germline CDR1 and CDR2 sequences are LNHNV and YYDKDF (reference sequence). This CDR3 reads CATSREGDTQYF. In nucleotides, the CDR3 is TGTGCCACCAGCAGAGAGGGGGATACGCAGTATTTT.

This CDR3 is CASGLGTVYEQYF. The CDR3 DNA is TGTGCTAGTGGTCTCGGGACAGTCTACGAGCAGTACTTC. The chain links TRBV12-5 to TRBJ2-7; the match to TRBD1 covers 7 bases. The length of the CDR3 is 13 residues. Germline values: CDR1 LGHNT, CDR2 FRNRAP. With 5 bases clipped from V and 3 bases from J, the junction kept 4 bases outside the gene matches.